This entry lists 17 T cell receptor beta chains sequenced from one sample in a study of cytomegalovirus exposure and HLA in healthy donors. Assay: immunoSEQ multiplex PCR; the TCRdb copy retains only in-frame clones and omits some. Of some 180,000 clones in the sample, 81% were seen once. Sequenced material: PBMCs. Source of these receptors: a woman in her twenties or thirties in good health and CMV-seronegative.

This chain's CDR3 is CASSPGLGRSNEQFF. The CDR3 region has the DNA TGTGCCAGCTCACCGGGACTAGGACGTAGCAATGAGCAGTTCTTC. The chain links TRBV18 to TRBJ2-1; 8 bases fit TRBD2. Per the germline V gene, CDR1 is KGHSH and CDR2 is LQKENI. The CDR3 totals 15 residues. Trimming cost V 3 bases and J 6 bases; bases outside gene matches: 7. Supplemented by reference TRBV18 and TRBJ2-1, the full variable domain reads NAGVMQNPRHLVRRRGQEARLRCSPMKGHSHVYWYRQLPEEGLKFMVYLQKENIIDESGMPKERFSAEFPKEGPSILRIQQVVRGDSAAYFCASSPGLGRSNEQFFGPGTRLTVL.

This clone was counted only a few times. This rearrangement joins TRBV14 to TRBJ1-6, with D unresolved. There are 14 residues in the CDR3. In germline, CDR1 is SGHDN, CDR2 FVKESK. Trimming took off 4 bases at V and 7 bases at J, with 11 bases between the two ends. CDR3 in amino acids: CASSLTEFNSPLHF. CDR3 DNA sequence: TGTGCCAGCAGCCTTACAGAATTCAATTCACCCCTCCACTTT.

V and J are TRBV25-1 and TRBJ2-7; 11 nucleotides agree with TRBD1. Germline V gene sequence: CDR1 MGHDK, CDR2 SYGVNS. V lost 7 bases to trimming and J lost 5 bases; unmatched junction nucleotides: 7. CDR3 length equals 14 residues. The CDR3 region is CASIPGQGGNEQYF. CDR3 DNA: TGTGCCAGCATCCCGGGACAGGGGGGCAACGAGCAGTACTTC.

V usage is TRBV7-3 and J usage is TRBJ2-7, with D possibly TRBD1 on 6 matching bases. CDR1 is SGHTA, CDR2 FQGTGA, per germline. Trimming pared 5 bases from V and 1 base from J, leaving 21 bases between. CDR3 size: 17 residues. In DNA, the CDR3 is TGTGCCAGCAGCCCGCAAGTAGACAGGTCCGTATCCTACGAGCAGTACTTC. As protein: CASSPQVDRSVSYEQYF.

This chain uses TRBV30 with TRBJ2-7; maybe TRBD2 (6 bases). V lost 2 bases to trimming and J lost 3 bases, with 11 bases between them. The germline V gene has CDR1 GTSNPN and CDR2 SVGIG (reference sequence). CDR3 length equals 13 residues. This chain's CDR3 is CAWSTGEGYEQYF. The CDR3 DNA follows: TGTGCCTGGAGTACGGGGGAAGGCTACGAGCAGTACTTC.

This clone was observed a few times. The sample has other DNA sequences that encode this CDR3 too. The chain carries TRBV6-5 and TRBJ2-5; D unclear. Germline values: CDR1 MNHEY, CDR2 SVGAGI. With 6 bases removed from V and 5 bases from J, the gap between germline ends came to 7 bases. The CDR3 totals 11 residues. CDR3 sequence (DNA): TGTGCCAGCAGCTCCTCGGAGACCCAGTACTTC. Amino acids: CASSSSETQYF.

The rearrangement joins TRBV9 to TRBJ2-7, with TRBD2 matching over 12 bases. The CDR3 is 16 residues long. Per germline, CDR1 SGDLS and CDR2 YYNGEE. V gave up 0 bases and J gave up 1 base; unmatched junction bases: 2. The CDR3 is CASSVGTSGTSYEQYF. The CDR3 DNA is TGTGCCAGCAGCGTAGGGACTAGCGGGACATCCTACGAGCAGTACTTC.

The V and J genes are TRBV5-1 and TRBJ1-2; a possible D gene is TRBD1 (5 bases). Germline-derived CDR1 and CDR2 are SGHRS and YFSETQ. The CDR3 spans 14 residues. Between the trimmed V and J ends, which lost 0 bases and 4 bases, there was a span of 10 bases. The CDR3 spells CASSLVGQGYGYTF. The DNA of the CDR3 is TGCGCCAGCAGCTTGGTGGGGCAGGGCTATGGCTACACCTTC. The variable domain in full, with the rest retrieved from reference TRBV5-1 and TRBJ1-2, is KAGVTQTPRYLIKTRGQQVTLSCSPISGHRSVSWYQQTPGQGLQFLFEYFSETQRNKGNFPGRFSGRQFSNSRSEMNVSTLELGDSALYLCASSLVGQGYGYTFGSGTRLTVV.

About this clone itself: Additional DNA sequences in this sample encode the identical CDR3. The gene calls are TRBV5-1 and TRBJ1-1; 9 bases match TRBD1. Germline assignment: CDR1 SGHRS and CDR2 YFSETQ. Trimming removed 0 bases from V and 0 bases from J; junction bases left unmatched: 3. The CDR3 contains 16 residues. The CDR3: CASSLGQGGMNTEAFF. The CDR3 DNA is TGCGCCAGCAGCTTGGGACAGGGGGGCATGAACACTGAAGCTTTCTTT. The whole variable domain, remainder taken from reference TRBV5-1 and TRBJ1-1, is KAGVTQTPRYLIKTRGQQVTLSCSPISGHRSVSWYQQTPGQGLQFLFEYFSETQRNKGNFPGRFSGRQFSNSRSEMNVSTLELGDSALYLCASSLGQGGMNTEAFFGQGTRLTVV.

The chain is built from TRBV27 and TRBJ1-5; unclear D gene. The CDR3 loop spans 17 amino acids. Deletions cut 6 bases from V and 5 bases from J, with 23 bases between. Germline assignment: CDR1 MNHEY and CDR2 SMNVEV (reference sequence). Written as DNA, the CDR3 is TGTGCCAGCAGAAAGAGTAGGACTACCGGCCGTGATCAGCCCCAGCATTTT. Translating it yields CASRKSRTTGRDQPQHF.

The chain recombines TRBV28 with TRBJ1-2, with 7 bases identical to TRBD1. Germline lookup yields CDR1 MDHEN and CDR2 SYDVKM. The CDR3 consists of 15 residues. Trimming removed 2 bases from V and 2 bases from J; junction bases left unmatched: 5. The CDR3 DNA sequence: TGTGCCAGCAGTTTAAGGAGGGGGCTGAACTATGGCTACACCTTC. This encodes CASSLRRGLNYGYTF.

The V call is TRBV2, the J call TRBJ2-3, with a weak D call TRBD1 (6 bases). V was pared by 6 bases and J by 0 bases, with 10 bases between. CDR1 SNHLY and CDR2 FYNNEI come from the germline V gene. CDR3 length: 14 amino acids. This CDR3 reads CASRPGHSTDTQYF. The CDR3 region has the DNA TGTGCCAGCAGGCCGGGACACAGCACAGATACGCAGTATTTT.

The CDR3: CASSADRQETQYF. CDR3 DNA: TGTGCCAGCAGTGCAGACAGGCAGGAGACCCAGTACTTC. The chain employs TRBV2 and TRBJ2-5; D may be TRBD1 (6 bases). Trimming removed 4 bases at V and 5 bases at J, with 11 bases between. The CDR3 extends over 13 amino acids. Germline CDR1 and CDR2: SNHLY and FYNNEI.

V usage is TRBV30 and J usage is TRBJ2-4; D might be TRBD2 (7 bases). The CDR3 is made up of 16 amino acids. CDR1 is GTSNPN and CDR2 is SVGIG in the germline V gene (reference sequence). Deletions cut 3 bases from V and 0 bases from J, with 15 bases between. The CDR3 DNA is TGTGCCTGGAGAAGGGGGGGTTTCCTAGCCAAAAACATTCAGTACTTC. Translating it yields CAWRRGGFLAKNIQYF. Looking up the rest from reference TRBV30 and TRBJ2-4 gives the full variable domain: SQTIHQWPATLVQPVGSPLSLECTVEGTSNPNLYWYRQAAGRGLQLLFYSVGIGQISSEVPQNLSASRPQDRQFILSSKKLLLSDSGFYLCAWRRGGFLAKNIQYFGAGTRLSVL.

This chain links TRBV11-2 with TRBJ2-2; TRBD1 is a possible D gene (5 bases). Trimming removed 5 bases at V and 0 bases at J, with 7 bases between. CDR1 is SGHAT, CDR2 FQNNGV, per germline. This CDR3 has 14 residues. The CDR3 DNA sequence: TGTGCCAGCAGCGCAGGGCCGAACACCGGGGAGCTGTTTTTT. It is translated as CASSAGPNTGELFF.

The rearrangement uses TRBV7-7 and TRBJ2-7; the D gene is possibly TRBD2 (7 bases). Per the germline V gene, CDR1 is SSHAT and CDR2 is FNYEAQ (reference sequence). The V end was cut by 8 bases, the J end by 3 bases, with 17 bases between. The length of the CDR3 is 14 residues. CDR3 sequence: CASSRGGDGYEQYF. In nucleotides, the CDR3 is TGTGCCAGCTCCCGAGGGGGGGACGGCTACGAGCAGTACTTC.

V is TRBV5-1 and J is TRBJ2-2; 10 bases fit TRBD1. CDR3 length equals 17 residues. Per germline, CDR1 SGHRS and CDR2 YFSETQ. Unmatched junction bases numbered 10, after V lost 4 bases and J lost 4 bases. CDR3 DNA sequence: TGCGCCAGCAGCGAAGGAGGGACAGGGGTCCTCACCGGGGAGCTGTTTTTT. Amino acid sequence: CASSEGGTGVLTGELFF.